Below are 8 T cell receptor beta chains sequenced from a single sample in a study of shared clonotypes between healthy human individuals. TCRdb's table, derived via immunoSEQ multiplex PCR, lists solely in-frame clones and lacks some. The sample consists of 300,000 to 350,000 clones, over 70% of them appearing once. Specimen: memory CD4+ T cells sorted from blood. Subset specified: CD45RA-negative fraction. Receptor source: a young man in good health.

V and J are TRBV10-1 and TRBJ2-3; 10 positions match TRBD2. The CDR3 consists of 14 residues. Germline V gene data show CDR1 as WNHNN and CDR2 as SYGVQD (reference sequence). With V trimmed by 0 bases and J by 8 bases, 2 bases remained unmatched. For the CDR3, the DNA is TGCGCCAGCAGTGAGTCGAGCGGGGGGGCTACGCAGTATTTT. It encodes CASSESSGGATQYF.

The rearrangement joins TRBV28 to TRBJ1-2; possibly TRBD1 for D (5 bases). Germline assignment: CDR1 MDHEN and CDR2 SYDVKM. CDR3 length: 15 amino acids. Trimming left V 3 bases short and J 4 bases short, with 15 bases between. DNA for the CDR3: TGTGCCAGCAGTTTGGGGGGAGGAGCGAGCTATGGCTACACCTTC. Translating it yields CASSLGGGASYGYTF.

This chain links TRBV7-8 with TRBJ2-5; 9 nucleotides match TRBD1. V was clipped by 6 bases and J by 7 bases; unmatched bases: 12. This CDR3 contains 15 residues. The germline CDR1 and CDR2 sequences are SGHVS and FQNEAQ. The CDR3 protein is CASRPVPQTGGTQYF. The CDR3 region has the DNA TGTGCCAGCAGACCCGTGCCGCAGACAGGGGGGACCCAGTACTTC.

This sequence joins TRBV6-4 and TRBJ2-3; weak D call: TRBD1 (5 bases). Trimming left V 8 bases short and J 2 bases short, with 14 bases between. This CDR3 is built from 14 residues. The germline V gene encodes CDR1 MRHNA and CDR2 SNTAGT. The CDR3 protein is CASLTQGNTDTQYF. The CDR3 bases are TGTGCCAGCCTAACTCAGGGAAACACAGATACGCAGTATTTT.

The J gene is TRBJ1-1, the V gene TRBV5-1; the match to TRBD1 covers 8 bases. The ends lost 1 base at V and 1 base at J; junction bases unmatched: 9. From germline, CDR1 is SGHRS and CDR2 YFSETQ. The CDR3 consists of 17 residues. In DNA form, the CDR3 reads TGCGCCAGCAGCTTGTCCCTGTGGACAGGGAAGAACACTGAAGCTTTCTTT. As protein: CASSLSLWTGKNTEAFF.

This chain uses TRBV5-6 with TRBJ2-4; 7 nucleotides agree with TRBD1. Trimming took 1 base from V and 0 from J; bases not matched to a gene: 4. The CDR3 extends over 16 amino acids. CDR1 is SGHDT, CDR2 YYEEEE, per germline. CDR3 DNA: TGTGCCAGCAGCTTGAGGGGGCGGCTAGCCAAAAACATTCAGTACTTC. Its translation is CASSLRGRLAKNIQYF.

The chain links TRBV28 to TRBJ2-7, with 9 bases matching TRBD2. V gave up 3 bases and J gave up 4 bases; unmatched junction bases: 10. The CDR3 sequence is 16 residues long. Per the germline V gene, CDR1 is MDHEN and CDR2 is SYDVKM. As DNA, the CDR3 is TGTGCCAGCAGTTTGACTAGCGGACCCCCCCTTTACGAGCAGTACTTC. Translated, it gives CASSLTSGPPLYEQYF.

This clone was seen more than once but under ten times. The chain combines TRBV7-9 with TRBJ1-4; TRBD1 matches 9 bases. Germline CDR1 is SEHNR and CDR2 is FQNEAQ (reference sequence). Trimming cost V 6 bases and J 6 bases; bases outside gene matches: 14. The CDR3 consists of 17 residues. This chain's CDR3 is CASRPTQGDREDEKLFF. In DNA form, the CDR3 reads TGTGCCAGCAGACCGACGCAGGGGGACAGGGAGGATGAAAAACTGTTTTTT.